The 3 T cell receptor beta chains in this list originate from one sample, sequenced in a study of blood T cell repertoires in COVID-19. Clones were sequenced by immunoSEQ multiplex PCR, and TCRdb holds only the in-frame ones, with some missing. This sample yields about 400,000 clones, of which approximately 86% are seen a single time; less than 3.5% belongs to the top ten. The sequenced sample was peripheral blood. The receptors were sampled from a human donor in a cohort sampled during active COVID-19.

This clone has just one count. V gene TRBV7-9 combines with J gene TRBJ2-7, with 12 nucleotides matching TRBD2. CDR1 is SEHNR, CDR2 FQNEAQ, per germline (reference sequence). The CDR3 has 18 amino acids. The junction had 11 bases not matched to a gene; V was cut back by 3 bases and J by 2 bases. Here the CDR3 reads CASSFTLGLAGKAYEQYF. In nucleotides, the CDR3 is TGTGCCAGCAGCTTCACCCTGGGACTAGCGGGCAAAGCCTACGAGCAGTACTTC.

About this clone: The junction differs from germline at one of its ends, possibly a read error. The chain has TRBV28 and TRBJ2-7; 9 nucleotides match TRBD1. The CDR3 runs 13 residues. The V gene's germline CDR1 is MDHEN and CDR2 SYDVKM. This chain's CDR3 is CASSSVDRDRETF. CDR3 sequence (DNA): TGTGCCAGCAGTTCGGTGGACCGGGACAGGGAAACTTTC.

The chain is built from TRBV12-3 or TRBV12-4 and TRBJ1-1; the D gene is possibly TRBD1 (5 bases). This CDR3 has 12 residues. V shed 11 bases and J shed 3 bases, with 13 bases lying between them. The CDR3 nucleotides read TGTGCCGGTTCGGAAGGGGACACTGAAGCTTTCTTT. It yields the protein CAGSEGDTEAFF.